The 15 T cell receptor beta chains given below trace back to one sample, sequenced in a study of blood T cell repertoires in COVID-19. Using immunoSEQ multiplex PCR, the repertoire was profiled, and TCRdb retains in-frame clones only, with some absent. The sample yields roughly 6,100 clones, about four fifths seen once. Specimen: peripheral blood. These receptors all come from a human donor with active COVID-19. The donor label of this sample is uncertain.

The chain joins TRBV10-3 to TRBJ2-2; 7 bases match TRBD2. The V gene's germline CDR1 is ENHRY and CDR2 SYGVKD. The CDR3 length is 17 residues. The V segment lost 8 bases and the J segment 2 bases; nucleotides outside the gene matches: 14. The CDR3 region is CAISGWRASGNTGELFF. CDR3 sequence (DNA): TGTGCCATCTCCGGGTGGCGAGCTAGCGGAAACACCGGGGAGCTGTTTTTT.

The CDR3 nucleotides read TGTGCCAGCAGCTCGAGACCGGGAAAGAGCTCCTACGAGCAGTACGTC. Encoded protein: CASSSRPGKSSYEQYV. The chain couples TRBV7-2 to TRBJ2-7; D may be TRBD2 (5 bases). Germline CDR1 reads SGHTA; CDR2 reads FQGNSA. The V and J ends lost 4 bases and 0 bases respectively, with 16 bases between them. This CDR3 has 16 amino acids.

The CDR3 region is CATSDRVGYGYTF. CDR3 nucleotide sequence: TGTGCCACCAGTGACCGGGTGGGCTATGGCTACACCTTC. The rearrangement uses TRBV24-1 and TRBJ1-2; no clear D. V was cut by 4 bases and J by 4 bases, with 9 bases left in between. In germline, CDR1 is KGHDR, CDR2 SFDVKD. CDR3 length equals 13 residues.

CDR3 bases: TGTGCCAGCAGCTCCGGGGGAGAGCAGTACTTC. It specifies CASSSGGEQYF. The chain is built from TRBV9 and TRBJ2-7, with a possible D match to TRBD2 (6 bases). This CDR3 is 11 amino acids long. Trimming took 4 bases from V and 7 from J, leaving 9 bases between them. Germline CDR1 reads SGDLS; CDR2 reads YYNGEE.

The sample holds one count of this clone. The genes are TRBV25-1 and TRBJ1-2; 7 bases are a match to TRBD1. V lost 7 bases to trimming and J lost 6 bases; unmatched junction nucleotides: 11. Germline CDR1 is MGHDK and CDR2 is SYGVNS. The CDR3 is 14 amino acids. The CDR3 region has the DNA TGTGCCAGCACCAACGACAGGGAGGTAAATGGCTACACCTTC. It specifies CASTNDREVNGYTF.

The chain combines TRBV5-1 with TRBJ2-2; D is unresolved. Germline lookup yields CDR1 SGHRS and CDR2 YFSETQ. CDR3 length: 15 residues. Deletions cut 0 bases from V and 4 bases from J, with 10 bases between. In DNA, the CDR3 is TGCGCCAGCAGCTTGGTACAGCTAAGCACCGGGGAGCTGTTTTTT. Translating it yields CASSLVQLSTGELFF.

V gene TRBV9 combines with J gene TRBJ2-3, with a weak D call TRBD2 (5 bases). This CDR3 spans 15 amino acids. The ends were cut back, 3 bases at V and 1 base at J, with 12 bases in the middle. Per germline, CDR1 SGDLS and CDR2 YYNGEE. DNA for the CDR3: TGTGCCAGCAGCGAAGCGGAGATAGGCACAGATACGCAGTATTTT. Amino acid sequence: CASSEAEIGTDTQYF. Combining the CDR3 with reference TRBV9 and TRBJ2-3 gives the whole variable domain DSGVTQTPKHLITATGQRVTLRCSPRSGDLSVYWYQQSLDQGLQFLIQYYNGEERAKGNILERFSAQQFPDLHSELNLSSLELGDSALYFCASSEAEIGTDTQYFGPGTRLTVL.

The CDR3 nucleotides read TGTGCCAGCAGTTTGACAGGGGGCAACGAGCAGTACTTC. This codes for CASSLTGGNEQYF. The rearrangement links TRBV28 to TRBJ2-7; 10 bases line up with TRBD1. Trimming took 3 bases from V and 5 from J; bases not matched to a gene: 1. The germline gives CDR1 MDHEN, CDR2 SYDVKM. The CDR3 length is 13 residues. Full variable domain (rest looked up from reference TRBV28 and TRBJ2-7): DVKVTQSSRYLVKRTGEKVFLECVQDMDHENMFWYRQDPGLGLRLIYFSYDVKMKEKGDIPEGYSVSREKKERFSLILESASTNQTSMYLCASSLTGGNEQYFGPGTRLTVT.

There are a few counts of this clone. This sequence joins TRBV6-5 and TRBJ2-2; 10 positions agree with TRBD2. The V gene end was trimmed by 6 bases and the J gene end by 6 bases; junction bases not matched to a gene: 7. This CDR3 is 15 amino acids long. CDR1 is MNHEY, CDR2 SVGAGI, per germline. DNA for the CDR3: TGTGCCAGCAGGAACCTAGCGGGGGAGTCCGGGGAGCTGTTTTTT. Protein: CASRNLAGESGELFF.

The gene calls are TRBV6-5 and TRBJ2-1, with 16 bases matching TRBD2. CDR1 MNHEY and CDR2 SVGAGI come from the germline V gene. With V trimmed by 4 bases and J by 9 bases, 3 bases remained unmatched. The CDR3 sequence is 15 residues long. CDR3 nucleotides: TGTGCCAGCAGTTTTGGGACTAGCGGGGGGGGTGAGCAGTTCTTC. Encoded protein: CASSFGTSGGGEQFF.

This chain joins TRBV9 and TRBJ2-2, with D perhaps TRBD1 (6 bases). V was pared by 0 bases and J by 3 bases, with 15 bases between. The germline gives CDR1 SGDLS, CDR2 YYNGEE. The CDR3 has 17 amino acids. The CDR3 is CASSVAGWAGDTGELFF. As DNA, the CDR3 is TGTGCCAGCAGCGTAGCCGGGTGGGCAGGGGACACCGGGGAGCTGTTTTTT. Drawing the rest from reference TRBV9 and TRBJ2-2, the complete variable domain is DSGVTQTPKHLITATGQRVTLRCSPRSGDLSVYWYQQSLDQGLQFLIQYYNGEERAKGNILERFSAQQFPDLHSELNLSSLELGDSALYFCASSVAGWAGDTGELFFGEGSRLTVL.

The CDR3 nucleotides are TGTGCCAGCAGCTTAGTACTAGCTGGCACAGATACGCAGTATTTT. As protein: CASSLVLAGTDTQYF. The J gene is TRBJ2-3, the V gene TRBV7-9; TRBD2 is a possible D gene (6 bases). In germline, CDR1 is SEHNR, CDR2 FQNEAQ (reference sequence). This CDR3 comprises 15 residues. V was trimmed by 1 base and J by 1 base, leaving 9 bases between them.

The V call is TRBV9, the J call TRBJ2-7; the match to TRBD2 covers 8 bases. CDR3 length: 14 residues. V was clipped by 0 bases and J by 4 bases; unmatched bases: 3. In germline, CDR1 is SGDLS, CDR2 YYNGEE. The CDR3 sequence: CASSVAGGPYEQYF. CDR3 sequence (DNA): TGTGCCAGCAGCGTAGCGGGGGGGCCGTACGAGCAGTACTTC.

This clone was seen a handful of times. DNA for the CDR3: TGTGCCATCAACCCCTGGTTTGAGAGGGATGAGCAGTTCTTC. Translating it yields CAINPWFERDEQFF. The gene calls are TRBV7-9 and TRBJ2-1, with D perhaps matching TRBD2 (5 bases). Germline V gives CDR1 SEHNR, CDR2 FQNEAQ (reference sequence). Trimming stripped 10 bases from V and 8 bases from J, with 21 bases between. This CDR3 region has 14 residues.

The chain has TRBV6-5 and TRBJ2-1, with TRBD2 matching 7 bases. After removal of 0 bases from V and 7 bases from J, the junction contained 3 bases not matched to a gene. The germline CDR1 and CDR2 sequences are MNHEY and SVGAGI. This CDR3 has 14 amino acids. The CDR3 sequence is CASSYSAGGNEQFF. CDR3 sequence (DNA): TGTGCCAGCAGTTACTCTGCCGGGGGGAATGAGCAGTTCTTC.